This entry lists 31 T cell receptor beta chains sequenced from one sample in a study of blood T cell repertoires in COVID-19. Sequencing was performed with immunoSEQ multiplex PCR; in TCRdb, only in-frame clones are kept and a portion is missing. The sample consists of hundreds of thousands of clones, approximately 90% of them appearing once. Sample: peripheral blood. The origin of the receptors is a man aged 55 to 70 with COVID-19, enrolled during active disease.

CDR3 sequence reads: CASREGGDYEQFF. The CDR3 DNA is TGCGCCAGCAGAGAAGGCGGGGACTATGAGCAGTTCTTC. This chain joins TRBV5-1 and TRBJ2-1; weak D call: TRBD2 (6 bases). Trimming cost V 5 bases and J 8 bases, with 14 bases left between them. Per germline, CDR1 SGHRS and CDR2 YFSETQ. The CDR3 sequence is 13 residues long.

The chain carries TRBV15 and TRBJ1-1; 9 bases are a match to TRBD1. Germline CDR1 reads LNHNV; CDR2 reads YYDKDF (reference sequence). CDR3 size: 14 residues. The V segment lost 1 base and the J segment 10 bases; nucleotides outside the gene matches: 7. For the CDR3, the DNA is TGTGCCACCAGCAGAGCGGGACAGGGTGTCTTAGCTTTCTTT. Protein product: CATSRAGQGVLAFF. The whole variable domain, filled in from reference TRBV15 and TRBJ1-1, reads DAMVIQNPRYQVTQFGKPVTLSCSQTLNHNVMYWYQQKSSQAPKLLFHYYDKDFNNEADTPDNFQSRRPNTSFCFLDIRSPGLGDTAMYLCATSRAGQGVLAFFGQGTRLTVV.

The CDR3 reads CSASRQAAPNTEAFF. CDR3 DNA sequence: TGCAGTGCTAGTCGACAGGCCGCCCCGAACACTGAAGCTTTCTTT. The chain joins TRBV20-1 to TRBJ1-1, with a possible D match to TRBD1 (6 bases). Trimming removed 3 bases at V and 1 base at J, with 15 bases between. This CDR3 has 15 residues. Germline lookup yields CDR1 DFQATT and CDR2 SNEGSKA (reference sequence).

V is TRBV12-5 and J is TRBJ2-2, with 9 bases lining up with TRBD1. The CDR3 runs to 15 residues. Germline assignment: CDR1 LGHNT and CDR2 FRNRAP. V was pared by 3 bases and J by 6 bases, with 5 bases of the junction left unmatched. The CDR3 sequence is CASGFAGTGSGELFF. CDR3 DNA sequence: TGTGCTAGTGGTTTTGCCGGGACAGGGTCCGGGGAGCTGTTTTTT.

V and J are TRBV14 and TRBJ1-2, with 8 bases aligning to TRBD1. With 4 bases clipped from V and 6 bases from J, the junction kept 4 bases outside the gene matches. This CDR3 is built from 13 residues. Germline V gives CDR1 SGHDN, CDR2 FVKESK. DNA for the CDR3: TGTGCCAGCAGCCGGACAGGGTTGGATGGCTACACCTTC. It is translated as CASSRTGLDGYTF.

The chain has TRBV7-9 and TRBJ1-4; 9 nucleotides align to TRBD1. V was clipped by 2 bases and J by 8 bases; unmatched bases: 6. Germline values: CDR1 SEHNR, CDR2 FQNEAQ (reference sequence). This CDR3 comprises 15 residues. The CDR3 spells CASSLSQGAGEKLFF. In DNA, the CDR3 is TGTGCCAGCAGCTTATCACAGGGGGCCGGGGAAAAACTGTTTTTT.

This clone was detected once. CDR3 DNA: TGTGCCAGCAGCTTATCGTTCAGGGTGGCCTATAATTCACCCCTCCACTTT. This translates into CASSLSFRVAYNSPLHF. The rearrangement links TRBV7-2 to TRBJ1-6; maybe TRBD1 (5 bases). CDR1 SGHTA and CDR2 FQGNSA come from the germline V gene. The V and J ends lost 2 bases and 2 bases respectively, with 13 bases between them. The CDR3 loop spans 17 amino acids.

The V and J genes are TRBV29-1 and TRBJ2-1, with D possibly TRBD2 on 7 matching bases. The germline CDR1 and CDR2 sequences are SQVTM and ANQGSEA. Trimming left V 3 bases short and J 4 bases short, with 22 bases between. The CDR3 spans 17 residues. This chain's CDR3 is CSVENPGGPGFYNEQFF. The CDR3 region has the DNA TGCAGCGTTGAGAACCCGGGGGGCCCTGGATTTTACAATGAGCAGTTCTTC.

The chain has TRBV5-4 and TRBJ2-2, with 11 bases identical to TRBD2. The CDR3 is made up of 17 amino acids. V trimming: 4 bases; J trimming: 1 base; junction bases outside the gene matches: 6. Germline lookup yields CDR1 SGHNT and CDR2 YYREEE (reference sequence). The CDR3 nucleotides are TGTGCCAGCAGCCCTCCTGGACTAGCGGGGAACACCGGGGAGCTGTTTTTT. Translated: CASSPPGLAGNTGELFF.

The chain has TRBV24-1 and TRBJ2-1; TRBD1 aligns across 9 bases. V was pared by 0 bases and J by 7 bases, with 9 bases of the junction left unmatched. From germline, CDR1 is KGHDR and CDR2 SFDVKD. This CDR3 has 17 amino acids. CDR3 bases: TGTGCCACCAGTGATTTGCTCACCGGGACAGGGCTGAATGAGCAGTTCTTC. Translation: CATSDLLTGTGLNEQFF.

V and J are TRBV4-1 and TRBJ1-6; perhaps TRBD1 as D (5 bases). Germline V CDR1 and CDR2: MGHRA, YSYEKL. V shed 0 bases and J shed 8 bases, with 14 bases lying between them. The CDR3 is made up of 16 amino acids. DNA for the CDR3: TGCGCCAGCAGCCAAGATGGTGACAGTGTAGATTCACCCCTCCACTTT. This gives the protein CASSQDGDSVDSPLHF.

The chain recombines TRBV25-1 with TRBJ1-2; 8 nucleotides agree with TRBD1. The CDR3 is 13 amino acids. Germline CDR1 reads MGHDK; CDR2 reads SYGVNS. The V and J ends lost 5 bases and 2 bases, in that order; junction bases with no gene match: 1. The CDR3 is CASSRTGNYGYTF. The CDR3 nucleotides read TGTGCCAGCAGTCGGACAGGGAACTATGGCTACACCTTC.

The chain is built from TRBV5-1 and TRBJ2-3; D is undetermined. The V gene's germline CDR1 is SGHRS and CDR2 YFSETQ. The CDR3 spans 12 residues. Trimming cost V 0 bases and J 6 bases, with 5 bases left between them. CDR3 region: CASSLVSDTQYF. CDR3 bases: TGCGCCAGCAGCTTGGTATCCGATACGCAGTATTTT.

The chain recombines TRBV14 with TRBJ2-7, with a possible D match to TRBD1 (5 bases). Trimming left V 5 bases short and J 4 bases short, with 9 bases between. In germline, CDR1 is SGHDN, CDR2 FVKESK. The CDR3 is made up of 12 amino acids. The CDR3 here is CASSGQGYEQYF. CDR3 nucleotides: TGTGCCAGCAGCGGGCAGGGTTACGAGCAGTACTTC.

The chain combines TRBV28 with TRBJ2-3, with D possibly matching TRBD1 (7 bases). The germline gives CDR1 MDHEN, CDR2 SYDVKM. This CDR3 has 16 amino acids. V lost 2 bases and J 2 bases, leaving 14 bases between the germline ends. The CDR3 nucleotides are TGTGCCAGCAGTTTAAGACAGGGAGGTTTCACAGATACGCAGTATTTT. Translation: CASSLRQGGFTDTQYF. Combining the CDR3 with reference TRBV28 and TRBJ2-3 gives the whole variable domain DVKVTQSSRYLVKRTGEKVFLECVQDMDHENMFWYRQDPGLGLRLIYFSYDVKMKEKGDIPEGYSVSREKKERFSLILESASTNQTSMYLCASSLRQGGFTDTQYFGPGTRLTVL.

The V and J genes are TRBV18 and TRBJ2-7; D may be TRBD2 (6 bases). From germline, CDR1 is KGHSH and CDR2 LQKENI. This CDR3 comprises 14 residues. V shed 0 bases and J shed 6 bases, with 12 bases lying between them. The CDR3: CASSPPEGRGEQYF. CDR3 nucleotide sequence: TGTGCCAGCTCACCACCGGAGGGTCGGGGCGAGCAGTACTTC.

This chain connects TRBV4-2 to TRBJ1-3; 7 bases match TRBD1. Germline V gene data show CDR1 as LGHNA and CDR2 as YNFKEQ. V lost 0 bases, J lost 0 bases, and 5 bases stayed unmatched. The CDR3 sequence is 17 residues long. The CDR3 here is CASSQESGGLSGNTIYF. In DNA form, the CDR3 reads TGTGCCAGCAGCCAAGAATCAGGGGGACTCTCTGGAAACACCATATATTTT.

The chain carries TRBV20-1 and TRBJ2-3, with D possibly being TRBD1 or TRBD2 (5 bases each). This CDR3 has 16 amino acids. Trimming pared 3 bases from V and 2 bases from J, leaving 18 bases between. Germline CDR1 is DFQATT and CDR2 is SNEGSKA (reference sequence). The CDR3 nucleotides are TGCAGTGCTAGTGGGGGTAAGGCGGGTTCCACAGATACGCAGTATTTT. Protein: CSASGGKAGSTDTQYF.

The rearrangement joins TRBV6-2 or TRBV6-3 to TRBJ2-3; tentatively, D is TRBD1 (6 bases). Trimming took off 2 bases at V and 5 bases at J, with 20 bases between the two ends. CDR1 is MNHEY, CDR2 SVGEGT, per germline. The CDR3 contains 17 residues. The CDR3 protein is CASSYGGQGESGDTQYF. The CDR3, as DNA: TGTGCCAGCAGTTACGGGGGCCAGGGAGAATCCGGAGATACGCAGTATTTT.

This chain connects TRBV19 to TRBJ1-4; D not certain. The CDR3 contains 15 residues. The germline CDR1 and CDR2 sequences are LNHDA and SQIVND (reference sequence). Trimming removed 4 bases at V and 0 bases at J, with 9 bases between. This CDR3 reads CASSTTIATNEKLFF. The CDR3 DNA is TGTGCCAGTAGTACAACAATTGCAACTAATGAAAAACTGTTTTTT.

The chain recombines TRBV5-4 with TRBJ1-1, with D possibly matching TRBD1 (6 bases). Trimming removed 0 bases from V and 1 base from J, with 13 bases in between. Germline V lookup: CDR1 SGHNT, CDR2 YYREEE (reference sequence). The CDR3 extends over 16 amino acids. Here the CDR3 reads CASSLARGGQNTEAFF. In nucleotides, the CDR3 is TGTGCCAGCAGCTTGGCCCGAGGGGGACAGAACACTGAAGCTTTCTTT.

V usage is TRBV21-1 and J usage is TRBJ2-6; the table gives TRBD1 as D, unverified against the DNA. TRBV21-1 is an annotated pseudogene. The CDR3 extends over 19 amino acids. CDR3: CASSKPRTGLRSGANVLTF. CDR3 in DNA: TGTGCCAGCAGCAAACCTCGGACAGGCTTACGCTCTGGGGCCAACGTCCTGACTTTC.

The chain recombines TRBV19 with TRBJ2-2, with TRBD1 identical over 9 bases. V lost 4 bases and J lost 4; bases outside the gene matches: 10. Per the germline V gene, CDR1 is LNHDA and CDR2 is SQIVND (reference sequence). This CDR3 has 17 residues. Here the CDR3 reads CASSTLPDRGGTGELFF. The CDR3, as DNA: TGTGCCAGTAGTACTCTCCCGGACAGGGGTGGCACCGGGGAGCTGTTTTTT. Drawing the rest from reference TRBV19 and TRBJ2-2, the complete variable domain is DGGITQSPKYLFRKEGQNVTLSCEQNLNHDAMYWYRQDPGQGLRLIYYSQIVNDFQKGDIAEGYSVSREKKESFPLTVTSAQKNPTAFYLCASSTLPDRGGTGELFFGEGSRLTVL.

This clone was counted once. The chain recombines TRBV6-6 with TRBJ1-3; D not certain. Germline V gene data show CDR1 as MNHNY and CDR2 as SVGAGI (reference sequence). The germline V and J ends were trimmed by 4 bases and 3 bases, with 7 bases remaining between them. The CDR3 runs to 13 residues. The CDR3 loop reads CASSLSSGNTIYF. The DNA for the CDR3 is TGTGCCAGCAGTTTAAGTAGTGGAAACACCATATATTTT.

CDR3: CASSFRSVMPTYEQYF. The CDR3 DNA is TGTGCCAGCAGTTTTAGAAGTGTTATGCCCACCTACGAGCAGTACTTC. The genes are TRBV6-5 and TRBJ2-7; D is uncertain. The CDR3 length is 16 residues. Germline V gene lookup returns CDR1 MNHEY and CDR2 SVGAGI. V lost 4 bases to trimming and J lost 2 bases, with 18 bases between them.

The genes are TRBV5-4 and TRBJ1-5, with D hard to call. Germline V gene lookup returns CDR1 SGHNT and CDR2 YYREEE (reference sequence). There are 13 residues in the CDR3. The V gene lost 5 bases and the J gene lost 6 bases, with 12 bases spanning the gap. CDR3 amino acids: CASSNSGTQPQHF. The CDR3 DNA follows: TGTGCCAGCAGTAACTCAGGCACTCAGCCCCAGCATTTT.

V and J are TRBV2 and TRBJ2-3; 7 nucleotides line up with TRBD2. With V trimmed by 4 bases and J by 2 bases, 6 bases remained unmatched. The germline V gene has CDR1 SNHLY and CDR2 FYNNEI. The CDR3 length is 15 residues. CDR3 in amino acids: CASSGGLTYTDTQYF. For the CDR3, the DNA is TGTGCCAGCAGTGGGGGACTAACCTACACAGATACGCAGTATTTT. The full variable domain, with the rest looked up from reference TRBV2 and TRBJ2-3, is EPEVTQTPSHQVTQMGQEVILRCVPISNHLYFYWYRQILGQKVEFLVSFYNNEISEKSEIFDDQFSVERPDGSNFTLKIRSTKLEDSAMYFCASSGGLTYTDTQYFGPGTRLTVL.

The CDR3 sequence is CASSQAGTGARGYTF. Here the CDR3 DNA reads TGTGCCAGCAGCCAAGCAGGGACAGGGGCGCGCGGCTACACCTTC. V and J are TRBV14 and TRBJ1-2; 10 nucleotides agree with TRBD1. Looked up from germline, CDR1 is SGHDN and CDR2 is FVKESK. V shed 1 base, J shed 8 bases, and the junction held 7 bases outside the gene matches. The CDR3 has 15 residues.

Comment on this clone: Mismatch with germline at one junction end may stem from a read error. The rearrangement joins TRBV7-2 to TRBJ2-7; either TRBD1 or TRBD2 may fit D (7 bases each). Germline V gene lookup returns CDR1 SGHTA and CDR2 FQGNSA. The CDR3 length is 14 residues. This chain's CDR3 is CAGRGGEGPYEQYF. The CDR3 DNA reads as TGTGCCGGCAGGGGGGGGGAGGGCCCCTACGAGCAGTACTTC.

The CDR3 DNA is TGTGCCAGCAGCGTAGATAGCGGGAGAACCTCCTACAATGAGCAGTTCTTC. It yields the protein CASSVDSGRTSYNEQFF. The rearrangement joins TRBV9 to TRBJ2-1, with 9 bases fitting TRBD2. This CDR3 is built from 17 residues. J was trimmed by 0 bases and V by 0 bases; bases with no gene match: 4. The germline V gene encodes CDR1 SGDLS and CDR2 YYNGEE.

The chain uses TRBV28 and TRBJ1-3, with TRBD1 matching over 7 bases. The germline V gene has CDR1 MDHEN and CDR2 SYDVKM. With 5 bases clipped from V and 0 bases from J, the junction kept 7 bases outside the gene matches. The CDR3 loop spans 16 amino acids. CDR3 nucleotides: TGTGCCAGCAGTGCCCGGACAGGTTCCTCTGGAAACACCATATATTTT. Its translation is CASSARTGSSGNTIYF.